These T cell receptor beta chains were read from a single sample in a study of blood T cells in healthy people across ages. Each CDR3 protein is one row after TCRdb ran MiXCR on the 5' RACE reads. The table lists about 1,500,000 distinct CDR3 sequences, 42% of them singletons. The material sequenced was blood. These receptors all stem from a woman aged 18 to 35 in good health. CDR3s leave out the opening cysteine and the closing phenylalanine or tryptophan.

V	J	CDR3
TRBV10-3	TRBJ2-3	ATSLLAGGSTDTQY
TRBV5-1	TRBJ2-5	ASSTRRQPWETQY
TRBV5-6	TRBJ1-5	ASSQDRGTSQH
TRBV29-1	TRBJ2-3	SVAGTDNTDTQY
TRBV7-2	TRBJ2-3	ASSLGLGIDTQY
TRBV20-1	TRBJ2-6	SAPRFGGSGANVLI
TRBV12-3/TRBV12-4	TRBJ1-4	VTGDKVNEKLF
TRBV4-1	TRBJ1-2	ASSHGGGGLEGYT
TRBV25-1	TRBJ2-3	ASSEPPLAGAYTDTQY
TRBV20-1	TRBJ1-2	SAPRTSYGYT
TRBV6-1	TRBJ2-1	ASSEGTGFDEQF
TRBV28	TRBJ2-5	ASSGPRPTAETQY
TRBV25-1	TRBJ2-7	ASSDIQGAREQY
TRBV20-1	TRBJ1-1	STNRGGMNTEAF
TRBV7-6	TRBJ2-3	ASSLGRYTDTQY
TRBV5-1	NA	ASSGGSTDTYEQY
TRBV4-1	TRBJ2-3	ASSQGFDFLAGVDTQY
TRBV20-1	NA	SARDLNNEQY
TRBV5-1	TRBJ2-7	ASSLRTALTYEQY
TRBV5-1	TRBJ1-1	ASSWEGMGTEAF
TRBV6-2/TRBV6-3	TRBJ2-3	ASSYPRDNTDTQY
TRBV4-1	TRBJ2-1	ASSRDLQPSSYNEQF
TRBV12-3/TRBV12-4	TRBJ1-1	ASSRRGQGGAF
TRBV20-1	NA	SAPKQGGPGTQY
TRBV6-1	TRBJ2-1	AGAGTSGRRDEQF
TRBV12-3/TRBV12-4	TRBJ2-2	ASTDRGELF
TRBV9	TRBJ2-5	ASSSKPWETQY
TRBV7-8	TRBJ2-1	ASSLALGPSNEQF
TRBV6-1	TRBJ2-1	ASSEAPGTGSEQF
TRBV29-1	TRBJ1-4	SVVDRVPNEKLF
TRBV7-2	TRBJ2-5	ASSSRSPRTSGGVSQTQY
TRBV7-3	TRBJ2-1	ASSPAGGDNEQF
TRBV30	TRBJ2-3	AGSDTDTQY
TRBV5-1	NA	ASSPGGVAAFYEQY
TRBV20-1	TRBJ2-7	SARTIQGALDERY
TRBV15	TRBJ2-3	ATSREDSTDTQY
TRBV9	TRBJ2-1	ASSVEGAGSKSSYNEQF
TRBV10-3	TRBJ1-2	AISERGLGGYT
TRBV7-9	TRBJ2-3	ASSPTMGQGTDTQY
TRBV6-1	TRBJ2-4	ASSDRGLAKNIQY
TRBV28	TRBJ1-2	ASSPGSGSRGYT
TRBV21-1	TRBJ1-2	ASTLHLRGYT
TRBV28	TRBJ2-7	ASTGQGHEQY
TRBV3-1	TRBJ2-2	ASSPGIAGRASNTGELF
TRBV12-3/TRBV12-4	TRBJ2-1	ASSPSGDPYNEQF
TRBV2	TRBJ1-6	ASSETREASPLH
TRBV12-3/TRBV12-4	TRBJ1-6	ASRLGQQTNSPLH
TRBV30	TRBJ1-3	ALTVNSGNTIY
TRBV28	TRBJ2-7	ASSAQNYYEQY
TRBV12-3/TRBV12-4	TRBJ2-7	ASSPDQGRGATEQY
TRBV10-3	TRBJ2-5	AISVGRRETQY
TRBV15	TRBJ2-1	ATSWGQGSNEQF
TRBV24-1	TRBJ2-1	ATSDDRPDRGYNEQF
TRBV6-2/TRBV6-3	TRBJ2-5	ASSYGLTQETQY
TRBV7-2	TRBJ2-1	ASSLPQDLRQF
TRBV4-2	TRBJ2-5	ASSPPGEDQETQY